Below are 5 T cell receptor beta chains sequenced from a single sample in a study of CD8+CD57+ T cells in acquired aplastic anemia. Genomic DNA provided the template from which TCR beta VDJ and CDR3 profiles were obtained. MiXCR, applied by TCRdb to the reads, yields one record per CDR3 protein. The table lists about 180,000 distinct CDR3 sequences, 45% to 55% of them singletons. By flow cytometry, patients selected for sequencing had shown an expansion of CD8+CD57+ cells. Sequenced: sorted CD4+, CD8+, or CD8+CD57+ T cells (not recorded which) from PBMCs. Source of these receptors: a human donor with aplastic anemia.

The CDR3 coding sequence is TGTGCCAGCAGTTCGCCTGACCGGACAGAGACCCAGTACTTC. It codes for CASSSPDRTETQYF. This chain connects TRBV6-5 to TRBJ2-5; D gene unclear. The V end was cut by 4 bases, the J end by 4 bases, with 13 bases between. Germline CDR1 MNHEY, CDR2 SVGAGI. This CDR3 is built from 14 residues.

CDR3 DNA sequence: TGTGCCAGCAGGCCCTCTGGGGCCAACGTCCTGACTTTC. It is translated as CASRPSGANVLTF. The V gene is TRBV7-9, the J gene TRBJ2-6, with D unclear. CDR3 length: 13 residues. With 6 bases removed from V and 0 bases from J, the gap between germline ends came to 3 bases. Germline V CDR1 and CDR2: SEHNR, FQNEAQ (reference sequence).

V is TRBV15 and J is TRBJ2-7, with D possibly matching TRBD1 (6 bases). The CDR3 totals 14 residues. V was pared by 3 bases and J by 2 bases, with 11 bases between. Germline V gene data show CDR1 as LNHNV and CDR2 as YYDKDF (reference sequence). The CDR3, as DNA: TGTGCCACCAGCAGCGACAGGTTTACCTACGAGCAGTACTTC. Protein sequence: CATSSDRFTYEQYF.

This clonotype was recorded at least ten times. The V gene is TRBV5-1, the J gene TRBJ2-3; possibly TRBD2 for D (6 bases). Germline V CDR1 and CDR2: SGHRS, YFSETQ. Trimming took 4 bases from V and 0 from J, leaving 21 bases between them. This CDR3 contains 18 residues. CDR3 in amino acids: CASSRRVPQTLSTDTQYF. The CDR3 DNA is TGCGCCAGCAGCAGGAGGGTCCCACAAACACTTAGCACAGATACGCAGTATTTT. The variable domain in full, with the rest retrieved from reference TRBV5-1 and TRBJ2-3, is KAGVTQTPRYLIKTRGQQVTLSCSPISGHRSVSWYQQTPGQGLQFLFEYFSETQRNKGNFPGRFSGRQFSNSRSEMNVSTLELGDSALYLCASSRRVPQTLSTDTQYFGPGTRLTVL.

This chain links TRBV24-1 with TRBJ1-1; TRBD1 matches at 9 bases. With 12 bases clipped from V and 5 bases from J, the junction kept 9 bases outside the gene matches. This CDR3 comprises 13 residues. Germline V gene sequence: CDR1 KGHDR, CDR2 SFDVKD. CDR3 in DNA: TGTGCCCCTAGGGACAGGGCGGAGACTGAAGCTTTCTTT. Amino acids: CAPRDRAETEAFF.